This T cell receptor beta chain was documented in a study of T cell repertoires in cytomegalovirus infection. Points from the study as a whole: Within the response measured ex vivo, HLA-C-restricted CMV-specific TCR beta clonotypes were dominant. The cumulative frequency of public TCR beta families distinguished individuals who carried CMV together with the relevant HLA.

The CDR3 has 17 amino acids. The V gene's germline CDR1 is SGHRS and CDR2 YFSETQ. V lost 6 bases, J lost 9 bases, and 19 bases stayed unmatched. TCRdb processed the reads anew with MiXCR; each CDR3 protein has one entry. The sample comprises 490,000 or so distinct CDR3 sequences, approximately 10% of which are singletons, and around 9.6% rests with the top ten. For this clonotype: Its antigen is not known.

The specimen was PBMCs. The chain uses TRBV5-1 and TRBJ2-2; 8 nucleotides line up with TRBD1. The TCR comes from a human donor in good health (CMV status not recorded). Some clones in this sample may be carry-over from other donors' samples. The CDR3 is CASKSTGALGGVRELFF. The CDR3 nucleotides read TGCGCCAGCAAATCGACAGGGGCCCTCGGTGGTGTCCGGGAGCTGTTTTTT.